This T cell receptor beta chain was retrieved from a study of T cell responses to AZD1222 COVID-19 vaccine. This clone occurred once. Repertoires were generated with immunoSEQ multiplex PCR, while TCRdb's copy carries only in-frame clones and drops some. The sample has roughly 120,000 clones, around 90% seen once. The germline V gene encodes CDR1 SGHRS and CDR2 YFSETQ. This CDR3 is built from 16 residues. V shed 7 bases, J shed 0 bases, and the junction held 10 bases outside the gene matches. The TCR was taken from an adult in good health. This specimen consisted of peripheral blood, obtained on day 0 of AZD1222 vaccination. The V gene is TRBV5-1, the J gene TRBJ2-1; TRBD1 agrees at 7 bases. The CDR3 sequence: CASRPTGINSYNEQFF. The DNA of the CDR3 is TGCGCCAGCCGGCCGACAGGGATCAACTCCTACAATGAGCAGTTCTTC.